This T cell receptor beta chain derives from a study of STAT5B mutations in CD4+ large granular lymphocyte leukemia. With regard to this clone: No antigen is known for it.

Authors' data handling: Lowest detectable productive clonotype frequency was 2.59 x 10-5. The assay was immunoSEQ multiplex PCR, and TCRdb's table has in-frame clones only and misses some. D and trimming come from the DNA, and the V and J calls and clone size come from that table. This table has fewer than 40,000 clones, 76% appearing once. The germline V and J ends were trimmed by 3 bases and 7 bases, with 12 bases remaining between them. CDR1 SGHTA and CDR2 FQGNSA come from the germline V gene. The length of the CDR3 is 14 residues. Overall study results and limits: Without putative leukemic clones, patient CD4-sorted repertoires remained more clonal than healthy CD4+ repertoires. No patients shared main leukemic clonotypes, though about 26% appeared at low frequency elsewhere. 8/27 top patient clones versus 2/35 control clones were TRBV06-family.

The clonotype was recovered from a human donor in good health. This chain uses TRBV7-2 with TRBJ1-4; D is undetermined. Sequencing was done on a sample of CD4+ T cells from blood buffy coats. CDR3 bases: TGTGCCAGCAGCTTCGGCGGGCAAGTTGAAAAACTGTTTTTT. Residues: CASSFGGQVEKLFF.